The sequence of this T cell receptor (beta chain) was determined in a study of CD8+ T cells in alopecia areata. Background on the study: Tofacitinib therapy lasting 6 to 18 months was followed by 6 months off drug. Whole-study results and caveats: Lesional tissue from the scalp (especially in alopecia totalis/universalis) showed higher clonality than normal scalp.

Cell sorting was applied to PBMCs, and CD4+ and CD8+ T cells were collected. CDR1 is KGHSH, CDR2 LQKENI, per germline. V was trimmed by 0 bases and J by 1 base, leaving 7 bases between them. CDR3 size: 15 residues. Isolated RNA was reverse transcribed into cDNA used as the sequencing template. Sequenced by immunoSEQ multiplex PCR; TCRdb stores in-frame clones only, minus some. The sample has 220,000 or so clones, 50% to 60% seen once. This clone was detected a few times. Its antigen is currently unknown. The chain uses TRBV18 and TRBJ1-3; D possibly corresponds to TRBD1 (5 bases). The source material was CD4+ T cells sorted from blood, sampled at week 0. This TCR derives from a human donor with alopecia areata. In DNA, the CDR3 is TGTGCCAGCTCACCACCCTCAGGGTCTGGAAACACCATATATTTT. Its translation: CASSPPSGSGNTIYF.